The T cell receptor beta chain under discussion was sequenced for a study of shared clonotypes between healthy human individuals. General study findings and limits: Naive CD4 clonotype sharing across a few donors was about 5%.

As concerns this clone: Its antigen is unknown.

Assay: immunoSEQ multiplex PCR; the TCRdb copy retains only in-frame clones and omits some. The sample records approximately 2.4 million clones, about 94% being singletons. CD4+ cells underwent separation, giving CD45RA+ naive and CD45RA-negative memory subsets. Germline V gene sequence: CDR1 SQVTM, CDR2 ANQGSEA. CDR3 length equals 12 residues. The V gene end was trimmed by 4 bases and the J gene end by 5 bases; junction bases not matched to a gene: 4. This receptor was identified in a man between 18 and 29 years old in good health. The sequencing input was naive CD4+ T cells sorted from blood. This sample's subset: CD45RA+ positively selected. This sequence joins TRBV29-1 and TRBJ2-7; 8 bases map to TRBD1. CDR3 in amino acids: CSVARGRDEQYF. CDR3 nucleotides: TGCAGCGTTGCCAGGGGGCGCGACGAGCAGTACTTC.